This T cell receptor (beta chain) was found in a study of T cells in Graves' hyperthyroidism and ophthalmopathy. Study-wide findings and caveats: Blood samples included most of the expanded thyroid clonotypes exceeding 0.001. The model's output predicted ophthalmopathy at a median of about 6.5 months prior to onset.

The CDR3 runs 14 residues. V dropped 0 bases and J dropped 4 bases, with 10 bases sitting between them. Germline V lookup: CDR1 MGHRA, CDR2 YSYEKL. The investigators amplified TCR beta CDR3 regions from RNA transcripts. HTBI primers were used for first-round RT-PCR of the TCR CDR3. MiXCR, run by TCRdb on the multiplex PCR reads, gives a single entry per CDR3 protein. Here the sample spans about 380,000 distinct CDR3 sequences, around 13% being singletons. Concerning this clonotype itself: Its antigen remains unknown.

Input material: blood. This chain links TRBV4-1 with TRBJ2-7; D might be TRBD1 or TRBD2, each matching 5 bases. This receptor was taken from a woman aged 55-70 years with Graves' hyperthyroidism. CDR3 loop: CASSQDPREYEQYF. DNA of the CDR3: TGCGCCAGCAGCCAAGATCCCAGGGAGTACGAGCAGTACTTC.